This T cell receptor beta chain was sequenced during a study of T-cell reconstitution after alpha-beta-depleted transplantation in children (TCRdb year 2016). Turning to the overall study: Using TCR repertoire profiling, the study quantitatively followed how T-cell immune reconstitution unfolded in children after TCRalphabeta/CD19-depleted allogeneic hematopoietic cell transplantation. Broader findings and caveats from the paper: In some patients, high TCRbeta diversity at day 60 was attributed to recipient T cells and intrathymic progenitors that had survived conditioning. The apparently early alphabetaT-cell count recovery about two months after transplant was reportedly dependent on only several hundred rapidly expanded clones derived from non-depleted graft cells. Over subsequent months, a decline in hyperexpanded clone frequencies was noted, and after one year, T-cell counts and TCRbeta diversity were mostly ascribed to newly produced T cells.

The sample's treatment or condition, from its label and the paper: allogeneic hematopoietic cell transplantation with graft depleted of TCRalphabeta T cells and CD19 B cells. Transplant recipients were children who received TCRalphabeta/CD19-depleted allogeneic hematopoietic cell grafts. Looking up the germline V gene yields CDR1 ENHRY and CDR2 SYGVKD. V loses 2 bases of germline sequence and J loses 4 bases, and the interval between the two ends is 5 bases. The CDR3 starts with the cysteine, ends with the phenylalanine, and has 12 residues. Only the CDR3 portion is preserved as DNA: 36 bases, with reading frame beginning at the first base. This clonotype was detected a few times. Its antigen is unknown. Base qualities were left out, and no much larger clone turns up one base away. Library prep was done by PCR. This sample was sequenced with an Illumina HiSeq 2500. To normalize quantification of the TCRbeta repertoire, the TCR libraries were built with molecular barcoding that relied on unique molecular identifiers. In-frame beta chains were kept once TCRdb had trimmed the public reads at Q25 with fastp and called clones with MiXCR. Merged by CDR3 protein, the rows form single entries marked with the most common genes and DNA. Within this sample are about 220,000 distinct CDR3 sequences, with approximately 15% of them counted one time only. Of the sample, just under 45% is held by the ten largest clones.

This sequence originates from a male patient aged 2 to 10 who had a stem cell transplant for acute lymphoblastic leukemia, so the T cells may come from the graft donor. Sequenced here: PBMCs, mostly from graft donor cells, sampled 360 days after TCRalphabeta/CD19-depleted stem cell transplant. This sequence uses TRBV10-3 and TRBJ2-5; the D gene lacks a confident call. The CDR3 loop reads CAISEDGETQYF. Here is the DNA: TGTGCCATCAGTGAGGATGGAGAGACCCAGTACTTC.